The next 29 T cell receptor beta chains were all read from a single sample in a study of identical twins. TCRdb processed the 5' RACE reads anew with MiXCR; each CDR3 protein has one entry. This sample has about 340,000 distinct CDR3 sequences, with roughly 12% found just once. This sample was also put to use in a study of yellow fever vaccine responses in identical twins.

Sequenced sample: CD8+ T cells sorted from blood. The receptors shown here come from a woman under 30 in good health.

The chain joins TRBV11-1 to TRBJ2-3, with 10 bases that match TRBD2. The CDR3 totals 19 residues. Germline V gene lookup returns CDR1 SGHAT and CDR2 FQDESV (reference sequence). The V segment lost 4 bases and the J segment 0 bases; nucleotides outside the gene matches: 13. The CDR3 loop is CASSSYFGTSATSTDTQYF. Here the CDR3 DNA reads TGTGCCAGCAGCTCATATTTCGGGACTAGCGCTACTAGCACAGATACGCAGTATTTT. The full variable domain, with the rest looked up from reference TRBV11-1 and TRBJ2-3, is EAEVAQSPRYKITEKSQAVAFWCDPISGHATLYWYRQILGQGPELLVQFQDESVVDDSQLPKDRFSAERLKGVDSTLKIQPAELGDSAMYLCASSSYFGTSATSTDTQYFGPGTRLTVL.

This clonotype has just one count. The rearrangement joins TRBV10-3 to TRBJ2-3, with TRBD1 identical over 10 bases. CDR1 and CDR2 (germline): ENHRY, SYGVKD. There are 15 residues in the CDR3. V lost 4 bases to trimming and J lost 5 bases; unmatched junction nucleotides: 6. CDR3 bases: TGTGCCATCAGTGCTGACAGGGGGCAAGGAGATACGCAGTATTTT. This gives the protein CAISADRGQGDTQYF.

This clonotype was seen at least ten times. The V gene is TRBV5-6, the J gene TRBJ1-1, with D hard to call. V lost 2 bases, J lost 1 base, and 3 bases lay in between. Germline V lookup: CDR1 SGHDT, CDR2 YYEEEE. CDR3 length: 12 amino acids. The CDR3 here is CASSFANTEAFF. The DNA for the CDR3 is TGTGCCAGCAGCTTTGCGAACACTGAAGCTTTCTTT.

The gene calls are TRBV10-3 and TRBJ2-6, with a tentative D call TRBD1 (5 bases). CDR3 length: 15 residues. V was pared by 8 bases and J by 0 bases, with 11 bases between. Germline loops: CDR1 ENHRY, CDR2 SYGVKD. CDR3 protein: CAILDRNSGANVLTF. Written as DNA, the CDR3 is TGTGCCATCCTTGACAGAAACTCTGGGGCCAACGTCCTGACTTTC.

The chain uses TRBV7-9 and TRBJ2-7; 8 bases fit TRBD2. The J segment lost 3 bases and the V segment lost 8 bases, leaving 6 bases of the junction unmatched. Per germline, CDR1 SEHNR and CDR2 FQNEAQ (reference sequence). The CDR3 runs to 13 residues. The CDR3 loop is CASALLADYEQYV. In nucleotides, the CDR3 is TGTGCCAGCGCCCTACTAGCGGACTACGAGCAGTACGTC.

In its sample, this clonotype was seen many times. The chain has TRBV7-8 and TRBJ1-4; D unclear. The CDR3 is 15 residues long. The germline V and J ends were trimmed by 1 base and 4 bases, with 10 bases remaining between them. Germline CDR1 and CDR2: SGHVS and FQNEAQ. This chain's CDR3 is CASSLGGAVNEKLFF. CDR3 bases: TGTGCCAGCAGCTTAGGCGGAGCGGTTAATGAAAAACTGTTTTTT. Complete variable domain (other parts from reference TRBV7-8 and TRBJ1-4): GAGVSQSPRYKVAKRGQDVALRCDPISGHVSLFWYQQALGQGPEFLTYFQNEAQLDKSGLPSDRFFAERPEGSVSTLKIQRTQQEDSAVYLCASSLGGAVNEKLFFGSGTQLSVL.

This clonotype came up a few times. The CDR3 here is CASSPGTPLEDEKLFF. The CDR3 DNA reads TGTGCCAGCAGTCCCGGGACACCTCTGGAGGATGAAAAACTGTTTTTT. The V call is TRBV7-6, the J call TRBJ1-4, with D possibly TRBD1 on 6 matching bases. Germline lookup yields CDR1 SGHVS and CDR2 FNYEAQ. This CDR3 region has 16 residues. V was shortened by 6 bases and J by 6 bases, with 20 bases between the two germline ends.

This clonotype was recorded a few times. The chain combines TRBV2 with TRBJ2-3; D might be TRBD2 (7 bases). CDR1 SNHLY and CDR2 FYNNEI come from the germline V gene. Trimming took off 1 base at V and 2 bases at J, with 13 bases between the two ends. The CDR3 extends over 16 amino acids. The CDR3 coding sequence is TGTGCCAGCAGTGAAGGAGGCGGGGGCATCACAGATACGCAGTATTTT. Protein: CASSEGGGGITDTQYF.

This clonotype has only a few counts. The chain combines TRBV12-3 or TRBV12-4 with TRBJ2-1; D unclear. This CDR3 contains 13 residues. Trimming removed 3 bases from V and 2 bases from J, with 5 bases in between. The CDR3 spells CASSFVAYNEQFF. Written as DNA, the CDR3 is TGTGCCAGCAGTTTTGTGGCCTACAATGAGCAGTTCTTC.

The chain employs TRBV6-1 and TRBJ2-1; possibly TRBD1 for D (6 bases). Germline CDR1 and CDR2: MNHNS and SASEGT. Trimming pared 8 bases from V and 5 bases from J, leaving 22 bases between. This CDR3 is built from 16 residues. The CDR3 DNA reads TGTGCCAGCCCCTTGGGTAGGGGGAACGCCGACAATGAGCAGTTCTTC. Protein product: CASPLGRGNADNEQFF.

This clonotype was seen more than once but under ten times. V is TRBV28 and J is TRBJ2-1; either TRBD1 or TRBD2 may supply D (5 bases each). Trimming removed 2 bases from V and 2 bases from J, with 19 bases in between. The CDR3 runs 18 residues. Per the germline V gene, CDR1 is MDHEN and CDR2 is SYDVKM. Here the CDR3 DNA reads TGTGCCAGCAGTTTAGCGTTCTCCGGGACCCAGACCTACAATGAGCAGTTCTTC. Translating gives CASSLAFSGTQTYNEQFF.

This clonotype has only a few counts. V and J are TRBV7-3 and TRBJ2-2; 11 nucleotides align to TRBD2. Losses at the gene ends were 5 bases for V and 6 bases for J; bases not matched to a gene: 20. The germline CDR1 and CDR2 sequences are SGHTA and FQGTGA. CDR3 length: 20 amino acids. The DNA of the CDR3 is TGTGCCAGCAGCCCCTTACTAGCGGGAGTACCGGGGGCGCCACCCGGGGAGCTGTTTTTT. Protein product: CASSPLLAGVPGAPPGELFF.

This chain uses TRBV7-9 with TRBJ1-4; D gene uncertain. From germline, CDR1 is SEHNR and CDR2 FQNEAQ (reference sequence). The CDR3 is 15 residues long. The V end lost 1 base, the J end lost 5 bases, and 11 bases lay between the germline ends. In DNA, the CDR3 is TGTGCCAGCAGCTTAGTATCGGGAGGCAATGAAAAACTGTTTTTT. Encoded protein: CASSLVSGGNEKLFF.

The chain carries TRBV10-1 and TRBJ2-3, with 10 bases aligning to TRBD2. The CDR3 is 15 residues long. V shed 7 bases, J shed 5 bases, and the junction held 9 bases outside the gene matches. Germline lookup yields CDR1 WNHNN and CDR2 SYGVQD (reference sequence). CDR3 region: CASILGLAVLDTQYF. CDR3 nucleotides: TGCGCCAGCATACTAGGACTAGCGGTTCTAGATACGCAGTATTTT.

This clonotype was seen a few times. The rearrangement uses TRBV20-1 and TRBJ2-7; 7 positions match TRBD1. The ends lost 5 bases at V and 1 base at J; junction bases unmatched: 5. CDR3 size: 13 residues. Germline V lookup: CDR1 DFQATT, CDR2 SNEGSKA (reference sequence). The CDR3 here is CSARQGLSYEQYF. Here the CDR3 DNA reads TGCAGTGCTCGACAGGGCCTGTCCTACGAGCAGTACTTC.

This chain connects TRBV10-3 to TRBJ2-2; possibly TRBD1 or TRBD2 for D (5 bases each). Trimming stripped 5 bases from V and 7 bases from J, with 23 bases between. CDR1 and CDR2 (germline): ENHRY, SYGVKD. This CDR3 region has 17 residues. The CDR3 DNA reads as TGTGCCATCAGTACCATGTCGGGGCTGGATTTCAACGGGGAGCTGTTTTTT. Amino acids: CAISTMSGLDFNGELFF.

This clonotype was seen more than once but under ten times. V usage is TRBV7-9 and J usage is TRBJ2-1; a weak D match, TRBD2 (6 bases). Germline-derived CDR1 and CDR2 are SEHNR and FQNEAQ (reference sequence). The CDR3 sequence is 17 residues long. V lost 4 bases, J lost 2 bases, and 18 bases lay in between. CDR3 in amino acids: CASSSPRDAGPYNEQFF. The CDR3 DNA is TGTGCCAGCAGCTCGCCGCGGGACGCGGGGCCCTACAATGAGCAGTTCTTC.

There are many counts of this clonotype. The chain has TRBV14 and TRBJ2-3; no definite D call. CDR1 and CDR2 from the germline V gene are SGHDN and FVKESK. This CDR3 spans 14 amino acids. Trimming pared 0 bases from V and 3 bases from J, leaving 7 bases between. The CDR3 is CASSQDAPTDTQYF. For the CDR3, the DNA is TGTGCCAGCAGCCAAGATGCGCCGACAGATACGCAGTATTTT.

This chain joins TRBV4-1 and TRBJ1-5; D is uncertain. This CDR3 has 14 residues. Between the trimmed V and J ends, which lost 1 base and 3 bases, there was a span of 7 bases. Germline assignment: CDR1 MGHRA and CDR2 YSYEKL. This CDR3 reads CASSQGRVNQPQHF. Here the CDR3 DNA reads TGCGCCAGCAGCCAAGGACGGGTCAATCAGCCCCAGCATTTT.

This clonotype was counted at least ten times. The chain is built from TRBV28 and TRBJ2-1; D uncertain. Looked up from germline, CDR1 is MDHEN and CDR2 is SYDVKM. This CDR3 region has 10 residues. Trimming took 7 bases from V and 7 from J, leaving 5 bases between them. CDR3 sequence: CASKYNEQFF. The CDR3 nucleotides are TGTGCCAGCAAATATAATGAGCAGTTCTTC.

The CDR3 bases are TGTGCCAGCAGCCCGGCGAGTGGTTTCTTT. It codes for CASSPASGFF. The V gene is TRBV9, the J gene TRBJ1-1, with no clear D. Germline loops: CDR1 SGDLS, CDR2 YYNGEE. Trimming removed 4 bases at V and 13 bases at J, with 11 bases between. The CDR3 covers 10 residues.

This clonotype was seen only a few times. V is TRBV7-3 and J is TRBJ2-7; 7 bases match TRBD2. There are 14 residues in the CDR3. V gave up 5 bases and J gave up 6 bases; unmatched junction bases: 10. CDR1 SGHTA and CDR2 FQGTGA come from the germline V gene. Here the CDR3 reads CASSPSGLDREQYF. DNA of the CDR3: TGTGCCAGCAGCCCCAGTGGACTAGACCGCGAGCAGTACTTC.

The CDR3: CASIVTSGNEQFF. The CDR3 DNA reads as TGTGCCAGCATTGTGACTAGCGGAAATGAGCAGTTCTTC. The chain has TRBV2 and TRBJ2-1, with TRBD2 matching over 9 bases. V dropped 7 bases and J dropped 7; count of bases not matched to a gene: 5. The CDR3 contains 13 residues. The germline V gene has CDR1 SNHLY and CDR2 FYNNEI.

This clonotype was counted only a few times. This chain links TRBV2 with TRBJ2-6; the D gene could be TRBD1 or TRBD2 (6 bases each). The CDR3 loop spans 16 amino acids. V was pared by 8 bases and J by 4 bases, with 18 bases between. Germline values: CDR1 SNHLY, CDR2 FYNNEI. This chain's CDR3 is CASDRPGAEGANVLTF. The DNA for the CDR3 is TGTGCCAGCGATAGGCCGGGGGCGGAGGGGGCCAACGTCCTGACTTTC.

This clonotype was seen repeatedly, ten times or more. The chain has TRBV12-3 or TRBV12-4 and TRBJ2-7; no clear D gene. The CDR3 loop spans 13 amino acids. V gave up 4 bases and J gave up 3 bases, with 10 bases separating them. The CDR3 coding sequence is TGTGCCAGCAGTTCCGAGCCAGGCTACGAGCAGTACGTC. This codes for CASSSEPGYEQYV.

The rearrangement links TRBV7-8 to TRBJ2-7; 7 bases match TRBD2. Germline loops: CDR1 SGHVS, CDR2 FQNEAQ. CDR3 length equals 16 residues. V dropped 5 bases and J dropped 2; count of bases not matched to a gene: 12. This chain's CDR3 is CASSPRLRENPYEQYF. In DNA form, the CDR3 reads TGTGCCAGCAGCCCACGGTTGCGGGAGAACCCCTACGAGCAGTACTTC.

The chain carries TRBV15 and TRBJ2-1, with 7 bases fitting TRBD2. Germline CDR1 reads LNHNV; CDR2 reads YYDKDF (reference sequence). Trimming took 0 bases from V and 7 from J; bases not matched to a gene: 6. The CDR3 is 15 amino acids. The CDR3 sequence is CATSRDGREVNEQFF. The CDR3 nucleotides read TGTGCCACCAGCAGAGATGGACGGGAGGTTAATGAGCAGTTCTTC.

This clonotype was recorded many times. V usage is TRBV6-4 and J usage is TRBJ2-3; D is uncertain. Trimming took 5 bases from V and 0 from J, leaving 12 bases between them. The germline V gene encodes CDR1 MRHNA and CDR2 SNTAGT. The CDR3 length is 15 residues. For the CDR3, the DNA is TGTGCCAGCAGTCTCGGACGGTTAAGCACAGATACGCAGTATTTT. Amino acids: CASSLGRLSTDTQYF.

This clonotype was found a few times. This chain joins TRBV5-5 and TRBJ2-1; 9 bases align to TRBD1. CDR1 SGHKS and CDR2 YYEKEE come from the germline V gene (reference sequence). The CDR3 is made up of 17 amino acids. V trimming: 0 bases; J trimming: 1 base; junction bases outside the gene matches: 5. CDR3 region: CASSLVDRGRSYNEQFF. In DNA form, the CDR3 reads TGTGCCAGCAGCTTGGTGGACAGGGGTAGGTCCTACAATGAGCAGTTCTTC.